The 17 T cell receptor beta chains in this list originate from one sample, sequenced in a study of cytomegalovirus exposure and HLA in healthy donors. Primers included in the PCR were 60 Vbeta and 13 Jbeta primers. Sequenced by immunoSEQ multiplex PCR; TCRdb stores in-frame clones only, minus some. The sample lists around 180,000 clones, around 81% occurring once. The sequenced sample was PBMCs. These receptors were collected from a man between 18 and 29 years old in good health and CMV-seronegative.

V is TRBV19 and J is TRBJ1-2; tentatively, D is TRBD1 (5 bases). The V end lost 3 bases, the J end lost 4 bases, and 12 bases lay between the germline ends. CDR3 length: 14 amino acids. CDR1 LNHDA and CDR2 SQIVND come from the germline V gene (reference sequence). The CDR3 protein is CASSIGGDGYGYTF. CDR3 DNA: TGTGCCAGTAGTATTGGAGGGGACGGCTATGGCTACACCTTC.

The chain carries TRBV6-6 and TRBJ1-6, with a weak D call TRBD1 (5 bases). The CDR3 runs to 13 residues. CDR1 MNHNY and CDR2 SVGAGI come from the germline V gene (reference sequence). Deletions cut 7 bases from V and 5 bases from J, with 9 bases between. The CDR3 DNA is TGTGCCAGCACAGGGCCACATAATTCACCCCTCCACTTT. It is translated as CASTGPHNSPLHF.

The chain has TRBV6-1 and TRBJ2-2, with D perhaps matching TRBD2 (5 bases). The ends were cut back, 7 bases at V and 1 base at J, with 13 bases in the middle. The CDR3 is made up of 15 amino acids. CDR1 is MNHNS, CDR2 SASEGT, per germline. This chain's CDR3 is CASTSWSGNTGELFF. CDR3 DNA sequence: TGTGCCAGCACCTCCTGGAGCGGGAACACCGGGGAGCTGTTTTTT.

V gene TRBV19 combines with J gene TRBJ2-2; D is ambiguous. CDR3 size: 13 residues. V was pared by 5 bases and J by 5 bases, with 9 bases between. Germline CDR1 and CDR2: LNHDA and SQIVND (reference sequence). Here the CDR3 reads CASSASRTGELFF. The CDR3 region has the DNA TGTGCCAGTAGTGCCAGCAGGACCGGGGAGCTGTTTTTT.

The chain employs TRBV19 and TRBJ2-3, with 7 bases fitting TRBD2. CDR1 is LNHDA, CDR2 SQIVND, per germline (reference sequence). Trimming at V came to 1 base and at J to 2 bases, leaving 6 bases not matched to a gene. The CDR3 length is 16 residues. The DNA for the CDR3 is TGTGCCAGTAGTATAGGGGGGGGACTACCCACAGATACGCAGTATTTT. Translated: CASSIGGGLPTDTQYF.

V is TRBV13 and J is TRBJ2-1; 12 positions agree with TRBD1. With 4 bases clipped from V and 9 bases from J, the junction kept 10 bases outside the gene matches. CDR3 length: 16 residues. Germline CDR1 PRHDT, CDR2 FYEKMQ (reference sequence). The CDR3 DNA follows: TGTGCCAGCAGCTCATTCCGGGACAGGGGGCTGAGTGAGCAGTTCTTC. Translation gives CASSSFRDRGLSEQFF. Full variable domain (missing parts from reference TRBV13 and TRBJ2-1): AAGVIQSPRHLIKEKRETATLKCYPIPRHDTVYWYQQGPGQDPQFLISFYEKMQSDKGSIPDRFSAQQFSDYHSELNMSSLELGDSALYFCASSSFRDRGLSEQFFGPGTRLTVL.

The V call is TRBV11-2, the J call TRBJ2-1, with 8 bases that match TRBD2. From germline, CDR1 is SGHAT and CDR2 FQNNGV. V trimming: 6 bases; J trimming: 9 bases; junction bases outside the gene matches: 19. This CDR3 has 17 amino acids. CDR3 DNA: TGTGCCAGCAGGTACCCTCATCGGGGACTAGGTCTCCCTGAGCAGTTCTTC. It translates to CASRYPHRGLGLPEQFF.

This chain links TRBV7-9 with TRBJ1-3, with TRBD1 matching 7 bases. Germline lookup yields CDR1 SEHNR and CDR2 FQNEAQ (reference sequence). V trimming: 4 bases; J trimming: 0 bases; junction bases outside the gene matches: 9. This CDR3 contains 17 residues. CDR3 sequence (DNA): TGTGCCAGCAGCTCCCGACAGGGCAGTTACTCTGGAAACACCATATATTTT. Amino acid sequence: CASSSRQGSYSGNTIYF.

On this clone itself: The junction does not match germline at one end; this may be a read error. The identical CDR3 is also encoded by other nucleotide sequences in the sample. The chain couples TRBV7-7 to TRBJ2-5; weak D call: TRBD2 (6 bases). The CDR3 spans 13 residues. The germline V gene has CDR1 SSHAT and CDR2 FNYEAQ (reference sequence). The DNA of the CDR3 is TGTGCTAGCAGCTCGGACCGGGGGGAGACCCAGTACTTC. Its protein is CASSSDRGETQYF.

The genes are TRBV7-2 and TRBJ1-3; no clear D gene. The CDR3 extends over 16 amino acids. CDR1 is SGHTA, CDR2 FQGNSA, per germline. V lost 0 bases, J lost 0 bases, and 9 bases lay in between. Here the CDR3 DNA reads TGTGCCAGCAGCTTAGCGGGAGGTAGCTCTGGAAACACCATATATTTT. The encoded protein is CASSLAGGSSGNTIYF.

The DNA for the CDR3 is TGTGCCAGCAGCCAAGGGACTAGCGGGGGGCAGCGAGAGACCCAGTACTTC. Amino acids: CASSQGTSGGQRETQYF. This rearrangement joins TRBV7-9 to TRBJ2-5; 15 nucleotides line up with TRBD2. Unmatched junction bases numbered 8, after V lost 5 bases and J lost 4 bases. In germline, CDR1 is SEHNR, CDR2 FQNEAQ (reference sequence). The CDR3 extends over 17 amino acids.

This sequence joins TRBV2 and TRBJ2-7; 8 nucleotides match TRBD1. Germline V gene sequence: CDR1 SNHLY, CDR2 FYNNEI. This CDR3 has 14 amino acids. The J segment lost 3 bases and the V segment lost 3 bases, leaving 4 bases of the junction unmatched. CDR3 nucleotide sequence: TGTGCCAGCAGTGAGCAGGGGGCGCGCTACGAGCAGTACTTC. It is translated as CASSEQGARYEQYF.

This clone was seen a few times. This chain uses TRBV30 with TRBJ1-4; D unclear. The CDR3 is made up of 13 amino acids. Germline V gene data show CDR1 as GTSNPN and CDR2 as SVGIG (reference sequence). The ends were cut back, 4 bases at V and 8 bases at J, with 14 bases in the middle. CDR3 coding DNA: TGTGCCTGGAACGCAGGAACATGGGAAAAACTGTTTTTT. Its protein is CAWNAGTWEKLFF.

V is TRBV11-2 and J is TRBJ2-7; 10 nucleotides line up with TRBD1. This CDR3 region has 16 residues. CDR1 SGHAT and CDR2 FQNNGV come from the germline V gene. With V trimmed by 5 bases and J by 2 bases, 9 bases remained unmatched. DNA of the CDR3: TGTGCCAGCAGCCCCCACCTAGGACAGGGGGCCTACGAGCAGTACTTC. Amino acid sequence: CASSPHLGQGAYEQYF.

The V call is TRBV9, the J call TRBJ2-1, with 7 bases fitting TRBD2. The CDR3 sequence is 16 residues long. Germline values: CDR1 SGDLS, CDR2 YYNGEE. J lost 6 bases, V lost 0 bases, and 9 bases had no gene match. CDR3: CASSVGSPSGGNEQFF. The CDR3 nucleotides read TGTGCCAGCAGCGTAGGCTCCCCTAGCGGCGGCAATGAGCAGTTCTTC.

V usage is TRBV4-1 and J usage is TRBJ2-1; the D gene is possibly TRBD2 (6 bases). The V gene lost 0 bases and the J gene lost 4 bases, with 13 bases spanning the gap. Germline CDR1 is MGHRA and CDR2 is YSYEKL. The CDR3 sequence is 16 residues long. CDR3 sequence (DNA): TGCGCCAGCAGCCAAGACGGGCTACTAGCTTACAATGAGCAGTTCTTC. Translating it yields CASSQDGLLAYNEQFF.

The J gene is TRBJ2-5, the V gene TRBV9; 8 bases map to TRBD2. The V and J ends lost 4 bases and 5 bases, in that order; junction bases with no gene match: 13. This CDR3 has 16 amino acids. Germline CDR1 is SGDLS and CDR2 is YYNGEE. CDR3 DNA sequence: TGTGCCAGCAGCACCGCCGGGGGGGTCGCCAGGGAGACCCAGTACTTC. Its translation is CASSTAGGVARETQYF. The variable domain in full, with the rest retrieved from reference TRBV9 and TRBJ2-5, is DSGVTQTPKHLITATGQRVTLRCSPRSGDLSVYWYQQSLDQGLQFLIQYYNGEERAKGNILERFSAQQFPDLHSELNLSSLELGDSALYFCASSTAGGVARETQYFGPGTRLLVL.